This T cell receptor beta chain was sequenced for a study of cytomegalovirus exposure and HLA in healthy donors. Study results and caveats: According to a later analysis, most TCR beta chains associated with CMV appeared HLA-restricted.

Unrecorded immune exposures were likely, despite nominal health at sampling. The CDR3 covers 17 residues. With regard to this clone: Its antigen is unknown.

Vbeta (60) and Jbeta (13) primers were used in the PCR. Some clones are missing from TCRdb's copy, which holds only in-frame ones; the method was immunoSEQ multiplex PCR. The repertoire holds around 210,000 clones, with approximately 80% as singletons. The receptor was derived from a woman in her twenties or thirties in good health and CMV-seronegative. The chain is built from TRBV21-1 and TRBJ2-7; the table gives TRBD2 as D, unverified against the DNA. TRBV21-1 is assigned pseudogene status. Sequences were obtained from PBMCs. For the CDR3, the DNA is TGTGCCAGCAGCAAAACCTCAGGGACGCGGGATAGCTACGAGCAGTACTTC. As protein: CASSKTSGTRDSYEQYF.